The 8 T cell receptor beta chains below were found in one sample sequenced in a study of blood T cell repertoires in COVID-19. Profiling relied on immunoSEQ multiplex PCR, and the TCRdb table lists in-frame clones only, not all of them. The top ten clones hold roughly 1.9% of a sample with more than 200,000 clones, approximately 86% of them seen once. Sequenced material: peripheral blood. These TCRs come from a man aged 30 to 45 with active or convalescent COVID-19.

The chain recombines TRBV7-2 with TRBJ2-1; 7 bases line up with TRBD1. V was pared by 3 bases and J by 5 bases, with 7 bases of the junction left unmatched. Germline V gives CDR1 SGHTA, CDR2 FQGNSA. This CDR3 is built from 15 residues. The CDR3 loop reads CTSSFEPGQHNEQFF. CDR3 nucleotide sequence: TGTACCAGCAGCTTTGAACCGGGACAGCACAATGAGCAGTTCTTC.

Here the CDR3 reads CASSPGTGGRSPLHF. DNA of the CDR3: TGTGCCAGCAGCCCGGGGACAGGGGGACGGTCACCCCTCCACTTT. V gene TRBV5-4 combines with J gene TRBJ1-6, with 11 bases lining up with TRBD1. V was clipped by 4 bases and J by 10 bases; unmatched bases: 7. Germline CDR1 SGHNT, CDR2 YYREEE (reference sequence). The CDR3 contains 15 residues.

V and J are TRBV12-3 or TRBV12-4 and TRBJ1-2, with unresolved D. The CDR3 has 12 residues. V dropped 4 bases and J dropped 13 bases, with 16 bases sitting between them. CDR3 loop: CASSSSRGEVTF. CDR3 in DNA: TGTGCCAGCAGTTCCTCCCGGGGTGAAGTCACCTTC.

This sequence joins TRBV28 and TRBJ1-3; D is unclear. The CDR3 is 17 residues long. Trimming took 6 bases from V and 0 from J, leaving 18 bases between them. The V gene's germline CDR1 is MDHEN and CDR2 SYDVKM. Here the CDR3 DNA reads TGTGCCAGCAGCCTCCATCCTCCAGGATCCTCTGGAAACACCATATATTTT. It is translated as CASSLHPPGSSGNTIYF.

About this clone: At the DNA level, this CDR3 is encoded by other sequences in the same sample as well. V usage is TRBV12-3 or TRBV12-4 and J usage is TRBJ2-7; no definite D call. This CDR3 spans 12 amino acids. Trimming pared 3 bases from V and 3 bases from J, leaving 6 bases between. CDR3 DNA sequence: TGTGCCAGCAGTTTTTCGGGCTACGAGCAGTACTTC. Translating it yields CASSFSGYEQYF.

This rearrangement joins TRBV5-4 to TRBJ1-3; D is unresolved. CDR3 length: 17 residues. The V gene lost 4 bases and the J gene lost 0 bases, with 17 bases spanning the gap. Germline CDR1 reads SGHNT; CDR2 reads YYREEE (reference sequence). CDR3 loop: CASSPPGSGSSGNTIYF. In nucleotides, the CDR3 is TGTGCCAGCAGCCCCCCTGGTTCGGGGAGCTCTGGAAACACCATATATTTT.

CDR3 DNA: TGTGCCAGCAGCTACCCCCGGGGGGCTAGCGGGGGTTATAATTACGAGCAGTACTTC. Protein: CASSYPRGASGGYNYEQYF. The chain joins TRBV11-2 to TRBJ2-7; 10 bases are shared with TRBD2. The CDR3 sequence is 19 residues long. Germline-derived CDR1 and CDR2 are SGHAT and FQNNGV. V trimming: 4 bases; J trimming: 4 bases; junction bases outside the gene matches: 19.

This sequence joins TRBV7-9 and TRBJ2-1; TRBD2 aligns across 10 bases. The CDR3 is made up of 18 amino acids. CDR1 and CDR2 (germline): SEHNR, FQNEAQ (reference sequence). J lost 0 bases, V lost 4 bases, and 9 bases had no gene match. The DNA for the CDR3 is TGTGCCAGCAGCTCCCTAGCGGGGGCTACCAGCTCCTACAATGAGCAGTTCTTC. Translated, it gives CASSSLAGATSSYNEQFF. The full variable domain, its missing parts supplied by reference TRBV7-9 and TRBJ2-1, is DTGVSQNPRHKITKRGQNVTFRCDPISEHNRLYWYRQTLGQGPEFLTYFQNEAQLEKSRLLSDRFSAERPKGSFSTLEIQRTEQGDSAMYLCASSSLAGATSSYNEQFFGPGTRLTVL.